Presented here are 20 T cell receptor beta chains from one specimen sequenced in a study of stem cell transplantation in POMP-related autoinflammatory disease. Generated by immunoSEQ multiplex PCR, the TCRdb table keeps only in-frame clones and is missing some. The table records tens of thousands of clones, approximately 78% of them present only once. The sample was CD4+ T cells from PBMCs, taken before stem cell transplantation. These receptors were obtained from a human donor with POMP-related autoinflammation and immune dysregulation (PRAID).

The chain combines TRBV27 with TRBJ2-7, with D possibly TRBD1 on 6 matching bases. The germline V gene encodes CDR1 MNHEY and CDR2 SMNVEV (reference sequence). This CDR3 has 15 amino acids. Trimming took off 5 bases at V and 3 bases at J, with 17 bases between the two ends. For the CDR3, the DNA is TGTGCCAGCAGTGCCCGCCCTGGGGGCTTCTACGAGCAGTACTTC. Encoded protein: CASSARPGGFYEQYF.

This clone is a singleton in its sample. In DNA, the CDR3 is TGTGCCAGCAGCGTCGGACAGCCAGTTTCCTACGAGCAGTACTTC. Translation: CASSVGQPVSYEQYF. This rearrangement joins TRBV7-6 to TRBJ2-7, with D perhaps matching TRBD1 (6 bases). The CDR3 consists of 15 residues. Germline CDR1 SGHVS, CDR2 FNYEAQ. Trimming removed 5 bases from V and 1 base from J, with 15 bases in between.

The CDR3 sequence is CASSLVGRGYEQYF. The CDR3 region has the DNA TGTGCCAGCAGCTTGGTCGGACGTGGATACGAGCAGTACTTC. The chain has TRBV5-8 and TRBJ2-7; D is uncertain. Trimming removed 0 bases at V and 4 bases at J, with 11 bases between. This CDR3 region has 14 residues. CDR1 is SGHTS and CDR2 is YDEGEE in the germline V gene.

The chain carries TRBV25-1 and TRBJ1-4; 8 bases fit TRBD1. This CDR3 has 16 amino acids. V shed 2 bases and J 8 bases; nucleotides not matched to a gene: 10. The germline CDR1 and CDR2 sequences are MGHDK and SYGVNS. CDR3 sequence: CASSEPFQGAVEKLFF. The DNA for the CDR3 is TGTGCCAGCAGTGAACCCTTTCAGGGGGCTGTGGAAAAACTGTTTTTT. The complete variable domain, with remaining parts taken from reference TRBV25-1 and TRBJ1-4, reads EADIYQTPRYLVIGTGKKITLECSQTMGHDKMYWYQQDPGMELHLIHYSYGVNSTEKGDLSSESTVSRIRTEHFPLTLESARPSHTSQYLCASSEPFQGAVEKLFFGSGTQLSVL.

This CDR3 is CASRRQGGPQHF. DNA for the CDR3: TGTGCCAGTAGAAGACAGGGGGGGCCCCAGCATTTT. The J gene is TRBJ1-5, the V gene TRBV19; 9 positions match TRBD1. Trimming at V came to 6 bases and at J to 9 bases, leaving 3 bases not matched to a gene. The CDR3 totals 12 residues. Per the germline V gene, CDR1 is LNHDA and CDR2 is SQIVND (reference sequence).

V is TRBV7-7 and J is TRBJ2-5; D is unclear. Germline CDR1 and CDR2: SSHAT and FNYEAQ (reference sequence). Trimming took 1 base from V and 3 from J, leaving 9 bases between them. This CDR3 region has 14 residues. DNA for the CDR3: TGTGCCAGCAGCTTAGAGGTCTTGGAAGAGACCCAGTACTTC. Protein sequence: CASSLEVLEETQYF.

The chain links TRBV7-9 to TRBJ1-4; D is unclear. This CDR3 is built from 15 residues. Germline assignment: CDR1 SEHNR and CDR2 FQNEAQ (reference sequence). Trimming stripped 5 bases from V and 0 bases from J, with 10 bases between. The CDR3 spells CASSPAGATNEKLFF. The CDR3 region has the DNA TGTGCCAGCAGCCCGGCTGGGGCAACTAATGAAAAACTGTTTTTT.

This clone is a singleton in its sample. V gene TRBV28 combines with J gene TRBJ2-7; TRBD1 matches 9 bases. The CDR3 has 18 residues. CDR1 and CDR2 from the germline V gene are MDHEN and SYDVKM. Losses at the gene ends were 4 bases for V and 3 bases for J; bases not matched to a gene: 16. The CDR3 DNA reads TGTGCCAGCAGTTCCCCCCCGGGTGCGGGACAGGGTTACTACGAGCAGTACTTC. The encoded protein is CASSSPPGAGQGYYEQYF. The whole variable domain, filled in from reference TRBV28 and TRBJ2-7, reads DVKVTQSSRYLVKRTGEKVFLECVQDMDHENMFWYRQDPGLGLRLIYFSYDVKMKEKGDIPEGYSVSREKKERFSLILESASTNQTSMYLCASSSPPGAGQGYYEQYFGPGTRLTVT.

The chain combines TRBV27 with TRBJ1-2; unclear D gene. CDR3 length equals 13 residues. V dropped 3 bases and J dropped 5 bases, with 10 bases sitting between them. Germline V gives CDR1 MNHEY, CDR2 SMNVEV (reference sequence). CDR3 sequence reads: CASSLSEGYGYTF. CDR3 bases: TGTGCCAGCAGTTTGTCCGAGGGTTATGGCTACACCTTC.

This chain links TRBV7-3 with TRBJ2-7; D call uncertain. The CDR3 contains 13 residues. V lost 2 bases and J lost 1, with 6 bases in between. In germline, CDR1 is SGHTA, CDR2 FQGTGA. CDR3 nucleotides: TGTGCCAGCAGCTTAGTCCGTTCCTACGAGCAGTACTTC. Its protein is CASSLVRSYEQYF.

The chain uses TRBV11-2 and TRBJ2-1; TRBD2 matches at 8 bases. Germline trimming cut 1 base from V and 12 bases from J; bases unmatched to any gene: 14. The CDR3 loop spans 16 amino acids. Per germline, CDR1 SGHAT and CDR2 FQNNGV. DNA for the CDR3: TGTGCCAGCAGCTTAGTTTCCGGGAGCGGGAGTTTAAGGCAGTTCTTC. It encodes CASSLVSGSGSLRQFF.

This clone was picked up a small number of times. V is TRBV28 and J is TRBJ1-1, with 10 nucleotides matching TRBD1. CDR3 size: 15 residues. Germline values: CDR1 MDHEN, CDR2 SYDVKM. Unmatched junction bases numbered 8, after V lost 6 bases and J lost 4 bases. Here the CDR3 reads CASSQWDRGFTEAFF. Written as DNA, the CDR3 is TGTGCCAGCAGCCAATGGGACAGGGGATTCACTGAAGCTTTCTTT.

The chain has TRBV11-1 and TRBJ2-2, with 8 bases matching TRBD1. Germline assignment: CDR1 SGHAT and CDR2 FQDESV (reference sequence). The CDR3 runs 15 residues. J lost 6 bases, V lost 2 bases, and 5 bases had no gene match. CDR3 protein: CASSLTRGHSGELFF. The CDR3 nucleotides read TGTGCCAGCAGCTTAACCAGGGGGCATTCCGGGGAGCTGTTTTTT.

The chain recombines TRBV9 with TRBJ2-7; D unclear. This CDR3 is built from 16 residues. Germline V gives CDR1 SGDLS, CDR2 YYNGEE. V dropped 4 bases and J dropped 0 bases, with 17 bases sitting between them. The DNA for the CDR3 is TGTGCCAGCAGCCCCTTTTCCACCAGCAGCTCCTACGAGCAGTACTTC. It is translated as CASSPFSTSSSYEQYF.

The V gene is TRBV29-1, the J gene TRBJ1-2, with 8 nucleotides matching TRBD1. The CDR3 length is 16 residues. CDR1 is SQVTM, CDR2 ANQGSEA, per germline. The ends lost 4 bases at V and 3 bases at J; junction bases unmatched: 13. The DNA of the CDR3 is TGCAGCGTTGGGGGAAGGGACAGGCCCGATGACTATGGCTACACCTTC. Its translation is CSVGGRDRPDDYGYTF. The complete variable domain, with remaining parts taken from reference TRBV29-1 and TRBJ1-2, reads SAVISQKPSRDICQRGTSLTIQCQVDSQVTMMFWYRQQPGQSLTLIATANQGSEATYESGFVIDKFPISRPNLTFSTLTVSNMSPEDSSIYLCSVGGRDRPDDYGYTFGSGTRLTVV.

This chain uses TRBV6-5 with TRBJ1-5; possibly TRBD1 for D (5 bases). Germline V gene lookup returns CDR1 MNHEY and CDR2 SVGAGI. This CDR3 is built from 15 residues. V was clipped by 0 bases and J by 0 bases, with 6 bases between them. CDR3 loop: CASSYSGASNQPQHF. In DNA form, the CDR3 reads TGTGCCAGCAGTTACTCCGGGGCTAGCAATCAGCCCCAGCATTTT.

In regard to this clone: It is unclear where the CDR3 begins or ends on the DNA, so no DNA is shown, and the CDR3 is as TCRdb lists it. CDR3 protein: CASSTSDIRGYTF. V and J are TRBV6-1 and TRBJ1-2; the table assigns TRBD1, which was not confirmed against the DNA. In germline, CDR1 is MNHNS, CDR2 SASEGT. The CDR3 comprises 13 residues, both ends counted.

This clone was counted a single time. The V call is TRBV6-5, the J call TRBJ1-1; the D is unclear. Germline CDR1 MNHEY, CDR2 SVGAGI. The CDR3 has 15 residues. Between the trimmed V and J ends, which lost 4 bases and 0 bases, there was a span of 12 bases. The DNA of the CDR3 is TGTGCCAGCAGTTTCGACAAACTTTTGAACACTGAAGCTTTCTTT. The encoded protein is CASSFDKLLNTEAFF.

The CDR3 protein is CASSGPGANYGYTF. Written as DNA, the CDR3 is TGTGCCAGCAGTGGGCCCGGGGCTAACTATGGCTACACCTTC. The chain recombines TRBV2 with TRBJ1-2, with D uncertain. V was cut by 4 bases and J by 0 bases, with 9 bases left in between. The CDR3 is made up of 14 amino acids. Germline V gene sequence: CDR1 SNHLY, CDR2 FYNNEI.

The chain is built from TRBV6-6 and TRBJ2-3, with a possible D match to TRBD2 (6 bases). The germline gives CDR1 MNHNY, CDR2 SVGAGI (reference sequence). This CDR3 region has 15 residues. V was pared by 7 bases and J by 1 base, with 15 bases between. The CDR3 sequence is CASTPRGSGTDTQYF. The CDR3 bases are TGTGCCAGCACCCCCCGGGGGAGCGGCACAGATACGCAGTATTTT.